The next 8 T cell receptor beta chains were all read from a single sample in a study of shared clonotypes between healthy human individuals. This table comes from immunoSEQ multiplex PCR, and its TCRdb copy is limited to in-frame clones, with some not included. The data hold under 2.5 million clones, with less than 95% observed a single time. Material for sequencing was naive CD4+ T cells from PBMCs. Sample subset: CD45RA+ positively selected. The receptors stem from a young man in good health. Some clones in this sample may be carry-over from other donors' samples.

Note on this clone: Other DNA sequences in this sample translate to the same CDR3. The rearrangement links TRBV5-1 to TRBJ2-5; the D is unclear. The germline CDR1 and CDR2 sequences are SGHRS and YFSETQ. This CDR3 has 13 residues. Deletions cut 4 bases from V and 5 bases from J, with 12 bases between. In DNA form, the CDR3 reads TGCGCCAGCAGCCACCCTTCCGGTGAGACCCAGTACTTC. This codes for CASSHPSGETQYF.

The genes are TRBV29-1 and TRBJ2-7; D is perhaps TRBD1 or TRBD2 (6 bases each). From germline, CDR1 is SQVTM and CDR2 ANQGSEA. The CDR3 is made up of 14 amino acids. With 4 bases removed from V and 2 bases from J, the gap between germline ends came to 15 bases. The CDR3: CSVGSLGGAYEQYF. The DNA for the CDR3 is TGCAGCGTTGGTAGTTTGGGGGGCGCCTACGAGCAGTACTTC.

This chain links TRBV6-6 with TRBJ2-1; D perhaps matches TRBD2 (7 bases). V dropped 7 bases and J dropped 8 bases, with 21 bases sitting between them. Germline-derived CDR1 and CDR2 are MNHNY and SVGAGI (reference sequence). CDR3 length: 15 amino acids. CDR3 nucleotide sequence: TGTGCCAGCAACATGGGGGGGGCGCTAATGTATGAGCAGTTCTTC. Amino acid sequence: CASNMGGALMYEQFF.

The chain is built from TRBV19 and TRBJ1-2; D ambiguous. Trimming left V 5 bases short and J 8 bases short, with 12 bases between. The CDR3 has 12 residues. CDR1 is LNHDA, CDR2 SQIVND, per germline (reference sequence). CDR3 amino acids: CASSVNSGGYTF. The CDR3 region has the DNA TGTGCCAGTAGTGTCAACAGCGGCGGCTACACCTTC.

A word on this clone: This sample also contains other DNA sequences that code for the same CDR3. This chain uses TRBV6-6 with TRBJ1-5; D is undetermined. The length of the CDR3 is 13 residues. The germline CDR1 and CDR2 sequences are MNHNY and SVGAGI (reference sequence). Trimming removed 0 bases from V and 5 bases from J, with 5 bases in between. The CDR3 sequence is CASSYSMDQPQHF. The CDR3 region has the DNA TGTGCCAGCAGTTACTCCATGGATCAGCCCCAGCATTTT.

The CDR3 sequence is CASSLGSASTDTQYF. The CDR3 DNA follows: TGTGCCAGCAGCTTGGGCAGTGCTAGCACAGATACGCAGTATTTT. The gene calls are TRBV5-4 and TRBJ2-3; D call uncertain. The germline V gene encodes CDR1 SGHNT and CDR2 YYREEE (reference sequence). The ends were cut back, 0 bases at V and 0 bases at J, with 8 bases in the middle. The length of the CDR3 is 15 residues.

The V call is TRBV28, the J call TRBJ1-5; D ambiguous. This CDR3 spans 14 amino acids. Germline V gene lookup returns CDR1 MDHEN and CDR2 SYDVKM. Trimming left V 6 bases short and J 5 bases short, with 14 bases between. The CDR3 bases are TGTGCCAGCAGACAAGCTATCGGGGATCAGCCCCAGCATTTT. Amino acids: CASRQAIGDQPQHF.

The V and J genes are TRBV5-6 and TRBJ1-1; no definite D call. CDR1 is SGHDT, CDR2 YYEEEE, per germline. The CDR3 is 15 amino acids. V lost 3 bases to trimming and J lost 0 bases, with 12 bases between them. CDR3 coding DNA: TGTGCCAGCAGCTCTCGAGGGATTTTGAACACTGAAGCTTTCTTT. It translates to CASSSRGILNTEAFF.